The rows below give T cell receptor beta chains drawn from one sample of a study of cytotoxic CD8 clonotypes in ibrutinib-treated CLL. Measured with immunoSEQ multiplex PCR; TCRdb has only the in-frame clones, and not every one. The table lists 250,000 to 350,000 clones, around 77% of them singletons, with 5.6% in the top ten. The source was PBMCs, collected at disease progression, from a patient treated with ibrutinib. The receptors derive from a human donor with chronic lymphocytic leukemia. Each CDR3 is given with its conserved first and last residue.

CDR3 protein: CASIYPRTGELFF
V gene: TRBV10-2
CDR3 length: 13

CDR3 protein: CASSQVNRRLASTDTQYF
V gene: TRBV4-3
CDR3 length: 18

CDR3 protein: CASSLGTVHSNQPQHF
V gene: TRBV18
CDR3 length: 16

CDR3 protein: CASSRSGRNEQFF
V gene: TRBV6-5
CDR3 length: 13

CDR3 protein: CATSPDILLYNEQFF
V gene: TRBV15
CDR3 length: 15

CDR3 protein: CASIPSSGNTIYF
V gene: TRBV7-9
CDR3 length: 13

CDR3 protein: CASSLMGEVGIYEQYF
V gene: TRBV27
CDR3 length: 16

CDR3 protein: CSVTGGKETNEKLFF
V gene: TRBV29-1
CDR3 length: 15

CDR3 protein: CASSRGLAALYEQYF
V gene: TRBV4-1
CDR3 length: 15

CDR3 protein: CASSRDTSNQPQHF
V gene: TRBV2
CDR3 length: 14

CDR3 protein: CASSMGDPRNQPQHF
V gene: TRBV6-5
CDR3 length: 15

CDR3 protein: CASSHEPGTGYGYTF
V gene: TRBV4-1
CDR3 length: 15

CDR3 protein: CASSRIFSGRSLSYNEQFF
V gene: TRBV27
CDR3 length: 19

CDR3 protein: CASSLGDSYEQYF
V gene: TRBV7-6
CDR3 length: 13

CDR3 protein: CSVEGRSRTDTQYF
V gene: TRBV29-1
CDR3 length: 14

CDR3 protein: CASSLGAGAADTQYF
V gene: TRBV7-2
CDR3 length: 15

CDR3 protein: CASRLVWDYPQFF
V gene: TRBV12-2
CDR3 length: 13

CDR3 protein: CASRILGDTQYF
V gene: TRBV2
CDR3 length: 12

CDR3 protein: CSVPGTFYEQYF
V gene: TRBV29-1
CDR3 length: 12

CDR3 protein: CASSLGARTNYGYTF
V gene: TRBV5-8
CDR3 length: 15

CDR3 protein: CAINPFGVNSPLHF
V gene: TRBV10-3
CDR3 length: 14

CDR3 protein: CASSTLGVYNEQFF
V gene: TRBV19
CDR3 length: 14

CDR3 protein: CATSIRLAATNEQFF
V gene: TRBV15
CDR3 length: 15

CDR3 protein: CASRSPLFWGGFNQPQHF
V gene: TRBV10-1
CDR3 length: 18

CDR3 protein: CASSHGQGIVYEQYF
V gene: TRBV11-2
CDR3 length: 15

CDR3 protein: CASRRRDSGYTF
V gene: TRBV19
CDR3 length: 12

CDR3 protein: CASSVADGTRRQFF
V gene: TRBV9
CDR3 length: 14

CDR3 protein: CSVEGFETQYF
V gene: TRBV29-1
CDR3 length: 11

CDR3 protein: CASSLLAVETDTQYF
V gene: TRBV7-2
CDR3 length: 15